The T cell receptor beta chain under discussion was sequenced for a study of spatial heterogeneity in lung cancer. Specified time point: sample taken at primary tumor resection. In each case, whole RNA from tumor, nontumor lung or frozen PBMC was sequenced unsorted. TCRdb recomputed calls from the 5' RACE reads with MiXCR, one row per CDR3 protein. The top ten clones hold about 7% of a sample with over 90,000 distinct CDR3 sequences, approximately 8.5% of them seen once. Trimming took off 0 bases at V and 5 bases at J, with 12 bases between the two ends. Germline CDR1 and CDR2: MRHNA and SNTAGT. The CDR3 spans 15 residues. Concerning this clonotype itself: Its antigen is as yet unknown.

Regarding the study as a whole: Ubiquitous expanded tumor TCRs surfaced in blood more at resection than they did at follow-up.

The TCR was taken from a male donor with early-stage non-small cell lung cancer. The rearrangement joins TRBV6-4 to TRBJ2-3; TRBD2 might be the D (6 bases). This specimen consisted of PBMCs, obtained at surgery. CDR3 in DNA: TGTGCCAGCAGTGACTCAGGATTGGAGGGAGATACGCAGTATTTT. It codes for CASSDSGLEGDTQYF.